The rows below give T cell receptor beta chains drawn from one sample of a study of cytomegalovirus exposure and HLA in healthy donors. Repertoires were generated with immunoSEQ multiplex PCR, while TCRdb's copy carries only in-frame clones and drops some. The repertoire holds 150,000 to 200,000 clones, around 85% seen once, with about 1.7% in the top ten. Sequencing was carried out using PBMCs. The source is a man aged 18 to 30 in good health and CMV-seronegative. Both conserved end residues are part of each CDR3. The D gene is left open where the match is weak. The size of a clone is reported for some rows only, either as once, few or many, or as a class for expanded clones.

size	D	length	V	J	CDR3	DNA
few	.	14	TRBV4-1	TRBJ1-2	CASSQRIGDYGYTF	TGCGCCAGCAGCCAAAGGATAGGGGACTATGGCTACACCTTC
.	TRBD2	17	TRBV4-2	TRBJ2-1	CASSQGTSGSSYNEQFF	TGTGCCAGCAGCCAGGGAACTAGCGGAAGCTCCTACAATGAGCAGTTCTTC
.	.	13	TRBV19	TRBJ2-7	CASSITGVDEQYF	TGTGCCAGTAGTATAACGGGTGTCGACGAGCAGTACTTC
.	TRBD1	16	TRBV19	TRBJ1-3	CASSIPGGESGNTIYF	TGTGCCAGTAGTATACCAGGGGGCGAGTCTGGAAACACCATATATTTT
few	.	14	TRBV19	TRBJ2-2	CASSMYSNTGELFF	TGTGCCAGTAGTATGTATAGTAACACCGGGGAGCTGTTTTTT
.	.	14	TRBV6-5	TRBJ2-7	CASSYYSGAYEQYF	TGTGCCAGCAGTTACTATAGCGGAGCCTACGAGCAGTACTTC
.	TRBD1	14	TRBV4-3	TRBJ1-2	CASSSPGTGDGYTF	TGCGCCAGCAGCTCACCAGGGACAGGGGATGGCTACACCTTC
.	TRBD2	18	TRBV4-1	TRBJ2-3	CASSEASGYATRTDTQYF	TGCGCCAGCAGCGAAGCTAGCGGGTACGCCACTCGGACAGATACGCAGTATTTT
.	TRBD2	17	TRBV28	TRBJ2-2	CASRDLSSGRYTGELFF	TGTGCCAGCAGGGACTTAAGTAGCGGGAGGTACACCGGGGAGCTGTTTTTT
.	.	14	TRBV29-1	TRBJ2-1	CSVDLLDRYNEQFF	TGCAGCGTTGATCTTCTGGACAGATACAATGAGCAGTTCTTC
.	.	14	TRBV6-5	TRBJ2-1	CASRGRPGVNEQFF	TGTGCCAGCAGGGGTCGCCCGGGGGTAAATGAGCAGTTCTTC
.	TRBD2	13	TRBV5-4	TRBJ2-3	CVSRLAGTDTQYF	TGTGTCTCGAGGCTAGCGGGAACAGATACGCAGTATTTT
.	TRBD1	16	TRBV5-1	TRBJ2-1	CASSELTGVIDNEQFF	TGCGCCAGCAGCGAATTGACAGGGGTAATAGATAATGAGCAGTTCTTC
.	TRBD2	16	TRBV14	TRBJ2-3	CASSSGTRSRTDTQYF	TGTGCCAGCAGCTCCGGGACTAGATCTCGCACAGATACGCAGTATTTT
once	TRBD2	19	TRBV14	TRBJ2-2	CASSQDRTWASGHTGELFF	TGTGCCAGCAGCCAAGATCGGACCTGGGCTAGCGGACACACCGGGGAGCTGTTTTTT
.	.	13	TRBV19	TRBJ1-2	CASSIRDISGYTF	TGTGCCAGTAGTATCCGGGACATATCTGGCTACACCTTC
few	.	18	TRBV7-7	TRBJ2-2	CASSASKRERGNTGELFF	TGTGCTAGCAGCGCATCGAAAAGGGAACGGGGGAACACCGGGGAGCTGTTTTTT
.	.	15	TRBV14	TRBJ1-3	CASSQESYRGNTIYF	TGTGCCAGCAGCCAAGAATCCTACAGGGGAAACACCATATATTTT
.	.	11	TRBV20-1	TRBJ2-4	CSALVLNIQYF	TGCAGTGCTCTTGTCCTAAACATTCAGTACTTC
.	.	14	TRBV11-2	TRBJ2-7	CASRTSPSAYEQYF	TGTGCCAGCAGAACTAGCCCGAGTGCCTACGAGCAGTACTTC
.	.	15	TRBV6-1	TRBJ2-2	CASSRSGPNTGELFF	TGTGCCAGCTCACGTAGCGGCCCGAACACCGGGGAGCTGTTTTTT
.	.	16	TRBV5-4	TRBJ2-3	CASSLGQHISTDTQYF	TGTGCCAGCAGCTTGGGACAGCATATTAGCACAGATACGCAGTATTTT
.	.	15	TRBV7-2	TRBJ2-3	CASSPPAGPTDTQYF	TGTGCCAGCAGCCCGCCGGCGGGCCCGACAGATACGCAGTATTTT
.	.	13	TRBV6-5	TRBJ1-4	CASSHRQVEKLFF	TGTGCCAGCAGCCACCGACAGGTTGAAAAACTGTTTTTT